This paragraph covers one TCR beta chain sequence. The cohort comprised adults aged roughly 18 to 95 years residing in 20 to 25 US areas. The CDR3 extends over 13 amino acids. Trimming at V came to 10 bases and at J to 8 bases, leaving 5 bases not matched to a gene. Profiling relied on immunoSEQ multiplex PCR, and the TCRdb table lists in-frame clones only, not all of them. The sample gives fewer than 450,000 clones, roughly 87% of which show up once; approximately 1% is in the top ten. The record originates from a study of blood T cell repertoires in COVID-19. Study-level background: From T cells, B-cell-depleted T cells, or PBMCs came the material, which was cDNA or gDNA.

This TCR was sampled from a woman in her thirties who had recovered from COVID-19. The chain employs TRBV12-3 or TRBV12-4 and TRBJ1-6; 10 positions agree with TRBD1. The sequenced material came from PBMCs or T cells enriched from blood (not recorded which). CDR3 coding DNA: TGTGCCACCGGGACAGGGGCGCATTCACCCCTCCACTTT. It translates to CATGTGAHSPLHF.